This T cell receptor (beta chain) was sequenced in a study of T cell responses to AZD1222 COVID-19 vaccine. TCRdb's copy holds only in-frame clones and misses some; the assay was immunoSEQ multiplex PCR. In the table there are approximately 120,000 clones, 88% of which are singletons. The CDR3 totals 15 residues. The V segment lost 1 base and the J segment 5 bases; nucleotides outside the gene matches: 6. The V gene's germline CDR1 is KGHDR and CDR2 SFDVKD. A remark on this clone: Its antigen is undetermined.

Regarding the study as a whole: Baseline serology detected seropositivity in only six or seven AZD1222 recipients. The donors showed a predominance of white British ancestry and of females, with possible underestimation of clonal diversity. Spike-specific TCR depth and breadth grew after two AZD1222 doses.

This chain links TRBV24-1 with TRBJ2-7, with TRBD1 matching over 8 bases. The TCR comes from an adult in good health. The sample was peripheral blood, taken on day 0 of AZD1222 vaccination. DNA for the CDR3: TGTGCCACCAGTGATTTTACTGCGACAGGGGACGAGCAGTACTTC. It translates to CATSDFTATGDEQYF.